This TCR beta chain was captured in a study of cytomegalovirus exposure and HLA in healthy donors. Study-wide context: Unique TCRs numbering roughly 85 million, obtained from HLA-typed donors, made up an early data release. Study results and caveats: Beyond CMV serostatus, there was no information to go on about immune exposure.

Germline trimming cut 6 bases from V and 7 bases from J; bases unmatched to any gene: 12. The CDR3 length is 15 residues. The germline V gene has CDR1 SEHNR and CDR2 FQNEAQ (reference sequence). The PCR had 60 Vbeta and 13 Jbeta primers. Sequenced by immunoSEQ multiplex PCR; TCRdb stores in-frame clones only, minus some. Recorded for this sample: some 75,000 clones. On this clone itself: The antigen is undetermined.

The chain carries TRBV7-9 and TRBJ2-1, with 7 bases identical to TRBD1. The clonotype originates from a female donor in good health and CMV-seropositive. The sample taken for sequencing was PBMCs. The CDR3 region has the DNA TGTGCCAGCAGTTCTGGACAGGCCCCCGGGAATGAGCAGTTCTTC. This gives the protein CASSSGQAPGNEQFF. The full variable domain, completed using reference TRBV7-9 and TRBJ2-1, is DTGVSQNPRHKITKRGQNVTFRCDPISEHNRLYWYRQTLGQGPEFLTYFQNEAQLEKSRLLSDRFSAERPKGSFSTLEIQRTEQGDSAMYLCASSSGQAPGNEQFFGPGTRLTVL.